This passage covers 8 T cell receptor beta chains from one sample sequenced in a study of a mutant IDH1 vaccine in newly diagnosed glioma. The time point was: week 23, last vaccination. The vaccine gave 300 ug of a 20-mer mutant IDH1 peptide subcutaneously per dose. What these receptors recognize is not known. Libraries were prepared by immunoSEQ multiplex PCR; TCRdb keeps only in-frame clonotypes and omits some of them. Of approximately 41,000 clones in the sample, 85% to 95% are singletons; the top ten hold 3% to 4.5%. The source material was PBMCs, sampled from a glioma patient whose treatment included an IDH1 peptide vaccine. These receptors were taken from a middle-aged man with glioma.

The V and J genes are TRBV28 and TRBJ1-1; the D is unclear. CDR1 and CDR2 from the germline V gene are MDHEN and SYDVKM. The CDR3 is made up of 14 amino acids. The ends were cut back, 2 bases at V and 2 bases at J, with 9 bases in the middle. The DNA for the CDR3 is TGTGCCAGCAGTTTAGGTAACAGAAACACTGAAGCTTTCTTT. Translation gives CASSLGNRNTEAFF. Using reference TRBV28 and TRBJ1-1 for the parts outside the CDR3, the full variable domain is DVKVTQSSRYLVKRTGEKVFLECVQDMDHENMFWYRQDPGLGLRLIYFSYDVKMKEKGDIPEGYSVSREKKERFSLILESASTNQTSMYLCASSLGNRNTEAFFGQGTRLTVV.

The CDR3 loop is CASSYGLGEKLFF. Here the CDR3 DNA reads TGTGCCAGCAGTTACGGCTTGGGGGAAAAACTGTTTTTT. The chain links TRBV6-6 to TRBJ1-4; D ambiguous. Trimming took off 2 bases at V and 8 bases at J, with 9 bases between the two ends. This CDR3 has 13 residues. Germline lookup yields CDR1 MNHNY and CDR2 SVGAGI (reference sequence).

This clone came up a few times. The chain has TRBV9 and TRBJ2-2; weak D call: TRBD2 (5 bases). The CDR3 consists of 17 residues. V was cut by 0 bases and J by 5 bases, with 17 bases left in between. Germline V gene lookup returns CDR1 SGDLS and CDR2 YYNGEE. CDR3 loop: CASSVGFSAGRTGELFF. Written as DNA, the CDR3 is TGTGCCAGCAGCGTAGGTTTCTCGGCGGGTAGAACCGGGGAGCTGTTTTTT.

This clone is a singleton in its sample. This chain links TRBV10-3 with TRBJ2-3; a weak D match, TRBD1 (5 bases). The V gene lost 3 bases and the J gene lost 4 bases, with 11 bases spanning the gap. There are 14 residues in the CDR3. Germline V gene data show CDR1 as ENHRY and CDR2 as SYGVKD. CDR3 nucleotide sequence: TGTGCCATCAGTGAAGTGGGGCCTCCAGATACGCAGTATTTT. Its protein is CAISEVGPPDTQYF.

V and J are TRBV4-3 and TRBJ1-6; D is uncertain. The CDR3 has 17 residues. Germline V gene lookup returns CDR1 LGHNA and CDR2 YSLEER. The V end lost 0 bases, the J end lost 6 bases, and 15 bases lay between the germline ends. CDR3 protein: CASSQDPAGTVNSPLHF. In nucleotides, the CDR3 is TGCGCCAGCAGCCAAGATCCGGCAGGAACCGTTAATTCACCCCTCCACTTT.

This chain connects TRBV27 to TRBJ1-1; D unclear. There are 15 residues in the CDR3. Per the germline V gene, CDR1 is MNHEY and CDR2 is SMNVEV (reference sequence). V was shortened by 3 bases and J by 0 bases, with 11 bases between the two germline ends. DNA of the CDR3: TGTGCCAGCAGTTTGCGTCGGGCCATGAACACTGAAGCTTTCTTT. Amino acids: CASSLRRAMNTEAFF.

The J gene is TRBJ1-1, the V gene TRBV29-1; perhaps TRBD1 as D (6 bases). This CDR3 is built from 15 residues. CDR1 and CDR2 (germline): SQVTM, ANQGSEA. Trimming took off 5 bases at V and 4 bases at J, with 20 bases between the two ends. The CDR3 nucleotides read TGCAGCGTTTACCCACGAAAAGGGGGGGGCACTGAAGCTTTCTTT. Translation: CSVYPRKGGGTEAFF.

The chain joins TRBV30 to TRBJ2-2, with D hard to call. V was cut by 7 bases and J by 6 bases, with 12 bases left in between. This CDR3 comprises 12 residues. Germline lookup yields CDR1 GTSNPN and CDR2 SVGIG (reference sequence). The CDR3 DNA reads TGTGCCTTCCTACCCGGGCCCGGGGAGCTGTTTTTT. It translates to CAFLPGPGELFF.